The text below deals with one TCR beta chain. The PCR contained 60 Vbeta and 13 Jbeta primers. The table came from immunoSEQ multiplex PCR; TCRdb's copy has only in-frame clones and leaves some out. The sample consists of roughly 100,000 clones, approximately 80% of them appearing once. Regarding donors, all were healthy bone marrow donors. The sample is drawn from a study of cytomegalovirus exposure and HLA in healthy donors. With V trimmed by 5 bases and J by 3 bases, 5 bases remained unmatched. The germline V gene has CDR1 MNHEY and CDR2 SMNVEV (reference sequence). The CDR3 covers 15 residues. This chain joins TRBV27 and TRBJ2-3; 10 bases line up with TRBD2. This TCR came from a woman in her forties in good health and CMV-seronegative. Sequenced material: PBMCs. The CDR3 DNA reads TGTGCCAGCAGTGATAGCGGGAGGCGGACAGATACGCAGTATTTT. This gives the protein CASSDSGRRTDTQYF.